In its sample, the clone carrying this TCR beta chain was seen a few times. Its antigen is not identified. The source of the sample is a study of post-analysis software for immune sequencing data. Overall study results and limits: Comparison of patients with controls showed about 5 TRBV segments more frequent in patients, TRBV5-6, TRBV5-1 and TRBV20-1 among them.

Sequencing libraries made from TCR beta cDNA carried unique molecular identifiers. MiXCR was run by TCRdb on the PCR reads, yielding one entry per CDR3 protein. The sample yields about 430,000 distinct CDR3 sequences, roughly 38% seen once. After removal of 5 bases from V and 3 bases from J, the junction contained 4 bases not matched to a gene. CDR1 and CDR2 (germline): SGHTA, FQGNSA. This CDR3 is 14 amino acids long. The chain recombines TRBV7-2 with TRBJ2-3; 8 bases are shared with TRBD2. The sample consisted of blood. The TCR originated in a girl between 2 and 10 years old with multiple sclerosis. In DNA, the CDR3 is TGTGCCAGCAGCCCTTCTAGCGGGACAGATACGCAGTATTTT. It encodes CASSPSSGTDTQYF.